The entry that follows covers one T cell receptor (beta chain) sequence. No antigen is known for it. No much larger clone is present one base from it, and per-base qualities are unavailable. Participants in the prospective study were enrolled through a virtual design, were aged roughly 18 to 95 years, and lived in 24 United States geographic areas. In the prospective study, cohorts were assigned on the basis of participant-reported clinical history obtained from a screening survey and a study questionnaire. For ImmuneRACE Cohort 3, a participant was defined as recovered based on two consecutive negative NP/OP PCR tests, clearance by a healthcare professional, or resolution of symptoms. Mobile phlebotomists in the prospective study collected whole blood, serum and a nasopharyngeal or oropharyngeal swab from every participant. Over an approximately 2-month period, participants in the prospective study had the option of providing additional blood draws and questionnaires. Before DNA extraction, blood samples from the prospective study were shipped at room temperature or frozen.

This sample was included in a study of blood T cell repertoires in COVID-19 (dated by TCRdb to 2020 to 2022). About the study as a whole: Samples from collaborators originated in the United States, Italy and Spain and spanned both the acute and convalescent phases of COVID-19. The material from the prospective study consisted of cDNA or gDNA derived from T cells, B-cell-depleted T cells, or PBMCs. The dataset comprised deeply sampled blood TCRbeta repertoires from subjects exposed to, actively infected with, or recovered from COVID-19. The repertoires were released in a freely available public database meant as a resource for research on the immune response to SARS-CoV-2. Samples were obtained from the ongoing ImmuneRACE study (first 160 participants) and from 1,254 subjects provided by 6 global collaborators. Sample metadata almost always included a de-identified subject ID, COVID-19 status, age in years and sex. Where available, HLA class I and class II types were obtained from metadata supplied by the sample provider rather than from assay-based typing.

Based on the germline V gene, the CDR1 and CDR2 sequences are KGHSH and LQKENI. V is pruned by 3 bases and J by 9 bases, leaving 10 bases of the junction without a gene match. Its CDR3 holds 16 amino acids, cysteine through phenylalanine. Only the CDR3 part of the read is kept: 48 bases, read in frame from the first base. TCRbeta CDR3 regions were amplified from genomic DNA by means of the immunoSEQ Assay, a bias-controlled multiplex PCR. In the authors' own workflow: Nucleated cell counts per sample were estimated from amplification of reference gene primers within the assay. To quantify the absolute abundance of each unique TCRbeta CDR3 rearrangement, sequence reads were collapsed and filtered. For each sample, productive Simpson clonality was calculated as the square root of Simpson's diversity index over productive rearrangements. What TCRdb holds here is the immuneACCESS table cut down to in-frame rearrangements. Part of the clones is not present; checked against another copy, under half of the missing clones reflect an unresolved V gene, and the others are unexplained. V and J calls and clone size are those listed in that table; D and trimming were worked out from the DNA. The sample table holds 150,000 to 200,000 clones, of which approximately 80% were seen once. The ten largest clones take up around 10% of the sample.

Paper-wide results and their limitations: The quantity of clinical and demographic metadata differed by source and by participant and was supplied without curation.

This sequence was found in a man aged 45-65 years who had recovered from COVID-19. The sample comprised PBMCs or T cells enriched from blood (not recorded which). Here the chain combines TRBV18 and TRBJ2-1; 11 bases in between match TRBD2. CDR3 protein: CASSPGVAGGPSEQFF. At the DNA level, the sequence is TGTGCCAGCTCACCCGGGGTAGCGGGGGGGCCGAGTGAGCAGTTCTTC.